These 13 T cell receptor beta chains share one sample of origin, sequenced in a study of blood T cell repertoires in COVID-19 (dated by TCRdb to the early 2020s). Library preparation employed the immunoSEQ multiplex PCR assay. Here the immuneACCESS table is served through TCRdb, limited to in-frame sequences with V and J called. Missing clones are a known gap in these copies; in checked studies unresolved V genes cover under half, and the rest lacks a known reason. This sample has approximately 170,000 clones in its table, and 70% to 90% of those were observed once. The ten top clones hold approximately 1.1% of the sample. Material for sequencing was peripheral blood. The receptor set was obtained from a man under 40 with acute or convalescent COVID-19.

This clone was detected a few times. CDR3 sequence reads: CASSLGKADTQYF. The CDR3 coding sequence is TGTGCCAGCAGTTTAGGCAAAGCAGATACGCAGTATTTT. The chain combines TRBV28 with TRBJ2-3; D is uncertain. This CDR3 has 13 residues. Per germline, CDR1 MDHEN and CDR2 SYDVKM. V shed 2 bases and J shed 4 bases, with 7 bases lying between them.

The rearrangement links TRBV5-5 to TRBJ2-5, with TRBD1 as a possible D gene (7 bases). Trimming left V 4 bases short and J 2 bases short, with 12 bases between. This CDR3 has 14 amino acids. Per the germline V gene, CDR1 is SGHKS and CDR2 is YYEKEE (reference sequence). CDR3 amino acids: CASSRGTAQETQYF. As DNA, the CDR3 is TGTGCCAGCAGCCGCGGGACAGCGCAAGAGACCCAGTACTTC.

J is TRBJ2-7 and V is TRBV15, with 10 nucleotides matching TRBD1. CDR1 is LNHNV, CDR2 YYDKDF, per germline (reference sequence). With V trimmed by 3 bases and J by 0 bases, 2 bases remained unmatched. CDR3 length: 15 amino acids. This chain's CDR3 is CATSSRTGGSYEQYF. Here the CDR3 DNA reads TGTGCCACCAGCAGCCGGACAGGGGGCTCCTACGAGCAGTACTTC.

This clone was seen just once. J is TRBJ1-1 and V is TRBV7-2; D gene unclear. CDR3 length: 13 amino acids. V lost 1 base and J lost 6, with 9 bases in between. Per the germline V gene, CDR1 is SGHTA and CDR2 is FQGNSA. CDR3 in DNA: TGTGCCAGCAGCTTAGTTTTACAGTCTGAAGCTTTCTTT. This gives the protein CASSLVLQSEAFF.

The V gene is TRBV21-1, the J gene TRBJ2-7; the table assigns TRBD2, which was not confirmed against the DNA. TRBV21-1 is flagged as a pseudogene. The CDR3 is made up of 14 amino acids. CDR3 DNA sequence: TGTGCCAGCAGCACCCGACTAGCGGGAGGCGAGCAGTACTTC. Protein sequence: CASSTRLAGGEQYF.

As DNA, the CDR3 is TGTGCCATCAGTGACGTTAACAGAGCTAATTCACCCCTCCACTTT. It encodes CAISDVNRANSPLHF. The rearrangement links TRBV10-3 to TRBJ1-6; the D is unclear. CDR3 length equals 15 residues. V was trimmed by 3 bases and J by 6 bases, leaving 12 bases between them. The germline gives CDR1 ENHRY, CDR2 SYGVKD.

This clone was seen once. The genes are TRBV6-9 and TRBJ2-1, with D tentatively TRBD1 (6 bases). In germline, CDR1 is MNHGY, CDR2 SVAAGI. V was trimmed by 6 bases and J by 7 bases, leaving 7 bases between them. The CDR3 spans 11 residues. CDR3 sequence reads: CASRTGNEQFF. CDR3 nucleotides: TGTGCCAGCAGGACAGGAAATGAGCAGTTCTTC.

The rearrangement uses TRBV5-1 and TRBJ2-6, with D uncertain. The ends were cut back, 0 bases at V and 4 bases at J, with 8 bases in the middle. Germline V gene data show CDR1 as SGHRS and CDR2 as YFSETQ. CDR3 length equals 15 residues. CDR3 amino acids: CASSLVTTGANVLTF. The CDR3 DNA sequence: TGCGCCAGCAGCTTGGTGACAACCGGGGCCAACGTCCTGACTTTC. The whole variable domain, filled in from reference TRBV5-1 and TRBJ2-6, reads KAGVTQTPRYLIKTRGQQVTLSCSPISGHRSVSWYQQTPGQGLQFLFEYFSETQRNKGNFPGRFSGRQFSNSRSEMNVSTLELGDSALYLCASSLVTTGANVLTFGAGSRLTVL.

This clone was observed a single time. V is TRBV4-1 and J is TRBJ1-3, with D uncertain. The CDR3 loop spans 15 amino acids. V dropped 0 bases and J dropped 3 bases, with 9 bases sitting between them. The germline V gene has CDR1 MGHRA and CDR2 YSYEKL. In nucleotides, the CDR3 is TGCGCCAGCAGCCAAGAAAGTACTTATGGAAACACCATATATTTT. Translated, it gives CASSQESTYGNTIYF.

The CDR3 bases are TGCGCCAGCAGCCCCCGGGACAGTGGGGGCTACACCTTC. Residues: CASSPRDSGGYTF. The V and J genes are TRBV5-1 and TRBJ1-2, with TRBD1 matching 7 bases. CDR3 length: 13 amino acids. V trimming: 4 bases; J trimming: 8 bases; junction bases outside the gene matches: 8. Germline V gene sequence: CDR1 SGHRS, CDR2 YFSETQ. The full variable domain, its missing parts supplied by reference TRBV5-1 and TRBJ1-2, is KAGVTQTPRYLIKTRGQQVTLSCSPISGHRSVSWYQQTPGQGLQFLFEYFSETQRNKGNFPGRFSGRQFSNSRSEMNVSTLELGDSALYLCASSPRDSGGYTFGSGTRLTVV.

The chain recombines TRBV5-5 with TRBJ2-3; TRBD2 matches 10 bases. Losses at the gene ends were 0 bases for V and 7 bases for J; bases not matched to a gene: 8. The length of the CDR3 is 16 residues. Germline-derived CDR1 and CDR2 are SGHKS and YYEKEE (reference sequence). The CDR3 DNA reads as TGTGCCAGCAGCTTGGCCCCTAGCGGGAGTGGGAATACGCAGTATTTT. Translation gives CASSLAPSGSGNTQYF.

CDR3 sequence: CAWSAAGYEQYF. CDR3 nucleotide sequence: TGTGCCTGGAGTGCGGCGGGCTACGAGCAGTACTTC. This sequence joins TRBV30 and TRBJ2-7, with a tentative D call TRBD2 (5 bases). V lost 1 base, J lost 3 bases, and 7 bases lay in between. CDR1 is GTSNPN and CDR2 is SVGIG in the germline V gene (reference sequence). This CDR3 spans 12 amino acids.

This rearrangement joins TRBV6-5 to TRBJ1-2; a weak D match, TRBD1 (5 bases). There are 11 residues in the CDR3. The V and J ends lost 2 bases and 10 bases respectively, with 8 bases between them. CDR1 and CDR2 (germline): MNHEY, SVGAGI. Here the CDR3 DNA reads TGTGCCAGCAGTTACCGGGGGAACTACACCTTC. Its protein product is CASSYRGNYTF.